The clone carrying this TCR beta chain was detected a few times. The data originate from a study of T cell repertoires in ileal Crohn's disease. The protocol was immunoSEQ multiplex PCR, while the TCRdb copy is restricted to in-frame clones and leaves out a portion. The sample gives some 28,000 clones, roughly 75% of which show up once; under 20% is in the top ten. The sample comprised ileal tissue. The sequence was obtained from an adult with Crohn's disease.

CDR3 sequence (DNA): TGTGCCAGCAGCTACGTACCGCTAGGTGAAGCTTTCTTT. This codes for CASSYVPLGEAFF. The chain employs TRBV5-6 and TRBJ1-1; D call uncertain. The V and J ends lost 3 bases and 7 bases respectively, with 13 bases between them. Germline V gives CDR1 SGHDT, CDR2 YYEEEE. This CDR3 has 13 amino acids.